A single sample is the source of the 11 T cell receptor beta chains below, sequenced in a study of blood T cell repertoires in COVID-19. Repertoires were generated with immunoSEQ multiplex PCR, while TCRdb's copy carries only in-frame clones and drops some. The table has 90,000 to 120,000 clones, approximately 84% seen once. The sequenced sample consisted of peripheral blood. Receptors were obtained from a human donor in a cohort sampled during active COVID-19.

The chain recombines TRBV27 with TRBJ1-1; the match to TRBD1 covers 9 bases. CDR1 and CDR2 (germline): MNHEY, SMNVEV (reference sequence). V trimming: 6 bases; J trimming: 6 bases; junction bases outside the gene matches: 8. The CDR3 extends over 14 amino acids. The CDR3 bases are TGTGCCAGCAGCGGGACAGGGAAATGGGCTGAAGCTTTCTTT. As protein: CASSGTGKWAEAFF.

This chain uses TRBV19 with TRBJ2-7; D is possibly TRBD1 (6 bases). V gave up 4 bases and J gave up 3 bases, with 13 bases separating them. The CDR3 is 14 residues long. CDR1 is LNHDA, CDR2 SQIVND, per germline (reference sequence). This CDR3 reads CASSKQGMDYEQYF. The DNA of the CDR3 is TGTGCCAGTAGTAAACAGGGAATGGACTACGAGCAGTACTTC.

The rearrangement links TRBV7-9 to TRBJ1-2, with D perhaps TRBD1 (5 bases). Trimming took 3 bases from V and 7 from J, leaving 12 bases between them. The length of the CDR3 is 13 residues. The germline V gene has CDR1 SEHNR and CDR2 FQNEAQ (reference sequence). The CDR3 nucleotides read TGTGCCAGCAGCTTCCGGGACTTCCGTGGCTACACCTTC. This translates into CASSFRDFRGYTF.

The gene calls are TRBV18 and TRBJ2-1; no clear D gene. V dropped 3 bases and J dropped 6 bases, with 12 bases sitting between them. This CDR3 is 14 amino acids long. From germline, CDR1 is KGHSH and CDR2 LQKENI. The CDR3 nucleotides read TGTGCCAGCTCACCGGCGGTTTTAGGCAATGAGCAGTTCTTC. Amino acid sequence: CASSPAVLGNEQFF.

The chain recombines TRBV5-4 with TRBJ2-1, with 15 bases matching TRBD2. The germline V gene has CDR1 SGHNT and CDR2 YYREEE (reference sequence). The CDR3 consists of 16 residues. V lost 2 bases, J lost 7 bases, and 4 bases stayed unmatched. The CDR3 loop is CASSLKGLAGGNEQFF. The CDR3 DNA sequence: TGTGCCAGCAGCTTAAAGGGACTAGCGGGAGGAAATGAGCAGTTCTTC.

The chain carries TRBV12-3 or TRBV12-4 and TRBJ1-2; D might be TRBD1 (6 bases). Trimming cost V 5 bases and J 4 bases, with 8 bases left between them. This CDR3 contains 12 residues. CDR3: CASSTGPYGYTF. CDR3 DNA: TGTGCCAGCAGTACAGGGCCCTATGGCTACACCTTC.

This clone has just a few counts. The rearrangement links TRBV18 to TRBJ2-1; D possibly corresponds to TRBD2 (5 bases). The ends were cut back, 3 bases at V and 9 bases at J, with 15 bases in the middle. Germline CDR1 and CDR2: KGHSH and LQKENI. The CDR3 has 14 residues. The CDR3: CASSPTGIRIEQFF. Written as DNA, the CDR3 is TGTGCCAGCTCACCTACCGGGATACGGATTGAGCAGTTCTTC. Looking up the rest from reference TRBV18 and TRBJ2-1 gives the full variable domain: NAGVMQNPRHLVRRRGQEARLRCSPMKGHSHVYWYRQLPEEGLKFMVYLQKENIIDESGMPKERFSAEFPKEGPSILRIQQVVRGDSAAYFCASSPTGIRIEQFFGPGTRLTVL.

This clone appeared once. The V and J genes are TRBV11-2 and TRBJ2-7, with TRBD2 as a possible D gene (5 bases). Germline V lookup: CDR1 SGHAT, CDR2 FQNNGV. V gave up 7 bases and J gave up 6 bases, with 22 bases separating them. The CDR3 covers 15 residues. The CDR3 here is CASTISVGTGGEQYV. As DNA, the CDR3 is TGTGCCAGCACCATCTCGGTGGGAACTGGAGGCGAGCAGTACGTC.

This chain joins TRBV7-6 and TRBJ2-5; TRBD1 matches 8 bases. This CDR3 spans 17 amino acids. The germline gives CDR1 SGHVS, CDR2 FNYEAQ. The ends lost 5 bases at V and 1 base at J; junction bases unmatched: 12. The CDR3 is CASSRQGQGISQETQYF. CDR3 in DNA: TGTGCCAGCAGCCGCCAAGGACAGGGAATTTCCCAAGAGACCCAGTACTTC.

The chain links TRBV11-2 to TRBJ2-5; tentatively, D is TRBD1 (6 bases). V was shortened by 4 bases and J by 2 bases, with 11 bases between the two germline ends. The germline CDR1 and CDR2 sequences are SGHAT and FQNNGV. CDR3 length equals 14 residues. The CDR3 loop reads CASSSRTVQETQYF. The CDR3 DNA sequence: TGTGCCAGCAGCTCCAGGACAGTTCAAGAGACCCAGTACTTC. Full variable domain (remainder filled in from reference TRBV11-2 and TRBJ2-5): EAGVAQSPRYKIIEKRQSVAFWCNPISGHATLYWYQQILGQGPKLLIQFQNNGVVDDSQLPKDRFSAERLKGVDSTLKIQPAKLEDSAVYLCASSSRTVQETQYFGPGTRLLVL.

V usage is TRBV19 and J usage is TRBJ1-5; 9 nucleotides agree with TRBD1. The ends lost 5 bases at V and 0 bases at J; junction bases unmatched: 5. CDR1 is LNHDA and CDR2 is SQIVND in the germline V gene (reference sequence). The CDR3 sequence is 16 residues long. The CDR3 DNA reads as TGTGCCAGTAGTCCCCAACAGGGGGCTAGCAATCAGCCCCAGCATTTT. Translation gives CASSPQQGASNQPQHF.